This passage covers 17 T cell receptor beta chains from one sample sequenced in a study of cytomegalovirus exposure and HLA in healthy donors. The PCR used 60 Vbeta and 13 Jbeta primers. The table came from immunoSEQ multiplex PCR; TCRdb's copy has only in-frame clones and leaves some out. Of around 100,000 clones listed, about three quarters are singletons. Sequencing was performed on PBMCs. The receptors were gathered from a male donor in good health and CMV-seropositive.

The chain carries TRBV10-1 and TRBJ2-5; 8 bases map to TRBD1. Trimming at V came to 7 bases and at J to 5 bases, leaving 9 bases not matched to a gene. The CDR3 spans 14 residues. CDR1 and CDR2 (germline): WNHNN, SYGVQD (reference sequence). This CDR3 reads CASIRSGGDETQYF. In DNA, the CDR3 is TGCGCCAGCATCCGTTCAGGGGGCGACGAGACCCAGTACTTC.

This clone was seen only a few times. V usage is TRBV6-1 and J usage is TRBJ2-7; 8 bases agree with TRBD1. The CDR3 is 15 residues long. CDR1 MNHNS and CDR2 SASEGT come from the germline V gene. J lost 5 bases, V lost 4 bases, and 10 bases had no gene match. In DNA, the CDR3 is TGTGCCAGCAGTGTGTCCAGGGGGCTACGGGACGAGCAGTACTTC. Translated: CASSVSRGLRDEQYF.

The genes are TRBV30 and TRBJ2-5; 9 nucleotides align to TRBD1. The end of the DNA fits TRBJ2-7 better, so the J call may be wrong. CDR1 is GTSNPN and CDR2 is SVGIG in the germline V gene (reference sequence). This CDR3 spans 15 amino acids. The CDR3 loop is CAWSAWGTGSDEQYF. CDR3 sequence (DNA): TGTGCCTGGAGTGCTTGGGGGACAGGGTCGGACGAGCAGTACTTC.

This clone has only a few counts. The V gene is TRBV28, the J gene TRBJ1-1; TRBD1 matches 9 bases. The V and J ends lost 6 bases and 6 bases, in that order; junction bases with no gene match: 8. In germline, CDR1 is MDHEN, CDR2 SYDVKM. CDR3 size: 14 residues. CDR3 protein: CASSSDRGDAEAFF. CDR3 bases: TGTGCCAGCAGCTCGGACAGGGGAGACGCTGAAGCTTTCTTT.

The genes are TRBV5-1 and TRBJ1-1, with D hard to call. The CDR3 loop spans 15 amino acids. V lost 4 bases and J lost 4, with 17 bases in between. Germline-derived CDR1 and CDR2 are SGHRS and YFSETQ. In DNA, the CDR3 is TGCGCCAGCAGCCTCGGGGAACCTCGCCGCACTGAAGCTTTCTTT. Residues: CASSLGEPRRTEAFF. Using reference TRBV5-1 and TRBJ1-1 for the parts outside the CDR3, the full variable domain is KAGVTQTPRYLIKTRGQQVTLSCSPISGHRSVSWYQQTPGQGLQFLFEYFSETQRNKGNFPGRFSGRQFSNSRSEMNVSTLELGDSALYLCASSLGEPRRTEAFFGQGTRLTVV.

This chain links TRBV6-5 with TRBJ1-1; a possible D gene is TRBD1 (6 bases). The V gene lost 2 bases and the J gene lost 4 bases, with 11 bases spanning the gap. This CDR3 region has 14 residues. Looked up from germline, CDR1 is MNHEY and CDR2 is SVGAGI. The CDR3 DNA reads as TGTGCCAGCAGTTACGTTAACAGGGTCACTGAAGCTTTCTTT. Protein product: CASSYVNRVTEAFF.

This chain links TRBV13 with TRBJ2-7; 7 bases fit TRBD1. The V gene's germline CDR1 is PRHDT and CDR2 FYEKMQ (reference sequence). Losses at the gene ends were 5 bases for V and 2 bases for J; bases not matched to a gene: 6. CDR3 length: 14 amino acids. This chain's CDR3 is CASSPRQGTYEQYF. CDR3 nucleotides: TGTGCCAGCAGCCCGAGACAGGGAACCTACGAGCAGTACTTC.

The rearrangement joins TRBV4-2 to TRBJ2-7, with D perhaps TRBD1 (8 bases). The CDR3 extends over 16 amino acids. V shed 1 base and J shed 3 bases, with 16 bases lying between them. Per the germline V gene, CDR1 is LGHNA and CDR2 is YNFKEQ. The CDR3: CASSQGDRGGYYEQYF. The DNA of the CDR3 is TGTGCCAGCAGCCAAGGTGACAGGGGAGGGTACTACGAGCAGTACTTC.

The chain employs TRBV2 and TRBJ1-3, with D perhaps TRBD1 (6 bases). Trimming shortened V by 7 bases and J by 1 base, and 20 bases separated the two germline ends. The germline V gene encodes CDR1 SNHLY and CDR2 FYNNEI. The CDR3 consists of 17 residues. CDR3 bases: TGTGCCAGCACCCTTGAGAGTCAGGGGTTTTCTGGAAACACCATATATTTT. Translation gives CASTLESQGFSGNTIYF.

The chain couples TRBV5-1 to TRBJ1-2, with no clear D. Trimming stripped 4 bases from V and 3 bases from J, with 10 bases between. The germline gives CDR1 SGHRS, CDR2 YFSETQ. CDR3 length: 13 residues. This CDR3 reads CASSRVGDYGYTF. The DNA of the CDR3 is TGCGCCAGCAGCAGGGTCGGGGACTATGGCTACACCTTC. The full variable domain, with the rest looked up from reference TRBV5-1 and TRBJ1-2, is KAGVTQTPRYLIKTRGQQVTLSCSPISGHRSVSWYQQTPGQGLQFLFEYFSETQRNKGNFPGRFSGRQFSNSRSEMNVSTLELGDSALYLCASSRVGDYGYTFGSGTRLTVV.

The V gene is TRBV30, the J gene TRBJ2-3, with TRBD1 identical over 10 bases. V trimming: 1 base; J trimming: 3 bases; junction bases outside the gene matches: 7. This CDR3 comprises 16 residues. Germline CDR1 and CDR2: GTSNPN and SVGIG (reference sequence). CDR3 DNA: TGTGCCTGGAGTGAAAGGGACAGGGGTGGAACAGATACGCAGTATTTT. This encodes CAWSERDRGGTDTQYF.

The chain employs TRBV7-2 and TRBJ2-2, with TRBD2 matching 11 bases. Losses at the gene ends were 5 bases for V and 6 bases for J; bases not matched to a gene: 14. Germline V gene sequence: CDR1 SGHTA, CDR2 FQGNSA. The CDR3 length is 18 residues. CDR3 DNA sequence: TGTGCCAGCAGCCCAGGGGGTAGCGGGGGGGCCATCGCCGGGGAGCTGTTTTTT. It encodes CASSPGGSGGAIAGELFF.

The CDR3 region has the DNA TGTGCCAGCAGGCCTACCCCTGAATTGTACACTGAAGCTTTCTTT. This codes for CASRPTPELYTEAFF. J is TRBJ1-1 and V is TRBV6-4; D gene ambiguous. This CDR3 has 15 residues. Germline V CDR1 and CDR2: MRHNA, SNTAGT. V lost 6 bases, J lost 3 bases, and 17 bases lay in between.

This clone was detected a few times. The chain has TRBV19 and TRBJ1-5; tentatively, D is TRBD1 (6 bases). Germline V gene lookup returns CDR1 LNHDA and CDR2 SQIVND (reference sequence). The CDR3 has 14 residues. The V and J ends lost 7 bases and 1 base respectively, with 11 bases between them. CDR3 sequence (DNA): TGTGCCAGTAACCAAGGACAGAGCAATCAGCCCCAGCATTTT. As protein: CASNQGQSNQPQHF.

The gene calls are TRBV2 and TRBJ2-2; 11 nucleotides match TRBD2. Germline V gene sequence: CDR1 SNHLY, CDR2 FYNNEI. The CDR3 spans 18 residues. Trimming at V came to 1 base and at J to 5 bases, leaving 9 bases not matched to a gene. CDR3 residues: CASSEEGSGGAGTGELFF. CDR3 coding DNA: TGTGCCAGCAGTGAAGAAGGTAGCGGGGGGGCAGGAACCGGGGAGCTGTTTTTT.

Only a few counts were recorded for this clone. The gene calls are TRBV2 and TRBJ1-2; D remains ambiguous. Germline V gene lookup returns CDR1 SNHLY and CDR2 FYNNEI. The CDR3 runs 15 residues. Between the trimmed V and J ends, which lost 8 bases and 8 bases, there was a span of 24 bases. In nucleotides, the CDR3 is TGTGCCAGCGGGCCGATAGGACTGGGGTCGGGGGGCTACACCTTC. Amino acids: CASGPIGLGSGGYTF.

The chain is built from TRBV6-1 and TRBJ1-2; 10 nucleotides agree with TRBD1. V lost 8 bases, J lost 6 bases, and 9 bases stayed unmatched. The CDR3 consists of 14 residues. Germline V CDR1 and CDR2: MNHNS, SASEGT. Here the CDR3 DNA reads TGTGCCAGCTCGGGACAGGGGCAAATCAATGGCTACACCTTC. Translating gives CASSGQGQINGYTF.